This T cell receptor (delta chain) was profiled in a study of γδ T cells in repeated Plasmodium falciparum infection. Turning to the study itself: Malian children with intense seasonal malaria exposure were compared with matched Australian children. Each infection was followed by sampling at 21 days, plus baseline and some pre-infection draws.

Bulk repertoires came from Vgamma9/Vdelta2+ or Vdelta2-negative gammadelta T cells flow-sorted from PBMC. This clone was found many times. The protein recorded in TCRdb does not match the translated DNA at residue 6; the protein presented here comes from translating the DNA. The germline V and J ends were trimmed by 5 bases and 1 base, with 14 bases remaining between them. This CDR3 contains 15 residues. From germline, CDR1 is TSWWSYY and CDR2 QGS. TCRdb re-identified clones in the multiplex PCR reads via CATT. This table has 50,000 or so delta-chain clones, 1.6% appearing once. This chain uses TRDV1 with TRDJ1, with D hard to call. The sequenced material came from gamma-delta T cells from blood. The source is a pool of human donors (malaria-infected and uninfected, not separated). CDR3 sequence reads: CALGRHYGATDKLIF. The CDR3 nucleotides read TGTGCTCTTGGGAGGCATTACGGGGCCACCGATAAACTCATCTTT.